This TCR beta chain is drawn from a study of CD8 T cells in Susac syndrome. About the study: Among the Susac syndrome patients sequenced, roughly six had active disease and fewer than 10 were in remission. There were Susac syndrome patients who were therapy-naive at blood draw, others on corticosteroids, and others on intravenous immunoglobulin alone.

Losses at the gene ends were 1 base for V and 12 bases for J; bases not matched to a gene: 3. CDR3 length: 12 amino acids. CDR1 and CDR2 from the germline V gene are MNHNS and SASEGT. A quantity of about 0.5 to 1 ug RNA underwent reverse transcription using random hexamers. Amplification of TCR beta CDR3 was carried out by immunoSEQ multiplex PCR, which covered 54 Vbeta and 13 Jbeta segments. TCRdb re-called the immunoSEQ multiplex PCR reads through MiXCR, storing one row per CDR3 protein. The data show more than 65,000 distinct CDR3 sequences, with over 90% seen just once and 0.4% to 0.5% held by the top ten.

The gene calls are TRBV6-1 and TRBJ1-5, with 7 bases matching TRBD1. The clonotype originates from a human donor with Susac syndrome. Sequencing used CD8+ T cells from PBMCs. The CDR3, as DNA: TGTGCCAGCAGTGAAGGAGGACAGGACCAGCATTTT. It encodes CASSEGGQDQHF.